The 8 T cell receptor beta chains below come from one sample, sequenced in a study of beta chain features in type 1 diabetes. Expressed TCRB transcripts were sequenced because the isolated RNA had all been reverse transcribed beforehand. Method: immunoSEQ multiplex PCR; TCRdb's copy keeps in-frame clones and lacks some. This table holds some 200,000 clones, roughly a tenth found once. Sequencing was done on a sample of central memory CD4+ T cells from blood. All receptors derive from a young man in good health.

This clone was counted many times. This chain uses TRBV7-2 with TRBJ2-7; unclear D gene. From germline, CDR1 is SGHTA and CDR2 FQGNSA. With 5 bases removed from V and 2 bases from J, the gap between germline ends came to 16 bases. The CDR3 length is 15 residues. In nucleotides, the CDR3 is TGTGCCAGCAGCCCTGACTCCTTGAACACCTACGAGCAGTACTTC. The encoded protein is CASSPDSLNTYEQYF. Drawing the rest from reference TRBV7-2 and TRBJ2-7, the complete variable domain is GAGVSQSPSNKVTEKGKDVELRCDPISGHTALYWYRQSLGQGLEFLIYFQGNSAPDKSGLPSDRFSAERTGGSVSTLTIQRTQQEDSAVYLCASSPDSLNTYEQYFGPGTRLTVT.

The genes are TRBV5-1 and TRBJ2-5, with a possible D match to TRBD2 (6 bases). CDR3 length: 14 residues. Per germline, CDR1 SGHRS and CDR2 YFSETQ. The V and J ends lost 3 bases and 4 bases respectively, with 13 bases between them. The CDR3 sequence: CASSSGTEGETQYF. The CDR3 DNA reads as TGCGCCAGCAGCTCGGGCACGGAGGGAGAGACCCAGTACTTC.

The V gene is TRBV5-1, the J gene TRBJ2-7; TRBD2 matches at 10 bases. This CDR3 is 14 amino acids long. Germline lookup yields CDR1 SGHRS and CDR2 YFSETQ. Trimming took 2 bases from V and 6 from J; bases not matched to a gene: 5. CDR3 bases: TGCGCCAGCAGCTTAGCGGGAGGGCCCCTCGAGCAGTACTTC. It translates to CASSLAGGPLEQYF.

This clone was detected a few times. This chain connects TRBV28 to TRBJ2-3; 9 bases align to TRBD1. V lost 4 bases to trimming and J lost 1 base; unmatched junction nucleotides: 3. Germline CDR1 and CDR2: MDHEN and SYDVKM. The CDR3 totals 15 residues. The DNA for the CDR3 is TGTGCCAGCAGTTCGAGGACAGGGGGCACAGATACGCAGTATTTT. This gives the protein CASSSRTGGTDTQYF.

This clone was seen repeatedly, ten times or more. DNA for the CDR3: TGTGCCACCAGCAGAGATATGGTGGGAAAACTGTTTTTT. It translates to CATSRDMVGKLFF. The chain has TRBV15 and TRBJ1-4; D remains unclear. The CDR3 is 13 residues long. Looked up from germline, CDR1 is LNHNV and CDR2 is YYDKDF (reference sequence). V was clipped by 0 bases and J by 10 bases, with 9 bases between them.

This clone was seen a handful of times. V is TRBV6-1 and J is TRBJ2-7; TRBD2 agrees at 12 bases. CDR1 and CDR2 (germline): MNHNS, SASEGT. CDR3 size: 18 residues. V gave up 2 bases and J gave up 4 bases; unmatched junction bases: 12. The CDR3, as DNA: TGTGCCAGCAGTGAACGACTAGCGGGAGACCGGCATGGGTACGAGCAGTACTTC. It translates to CASSERLAGDRHGYEQYF.

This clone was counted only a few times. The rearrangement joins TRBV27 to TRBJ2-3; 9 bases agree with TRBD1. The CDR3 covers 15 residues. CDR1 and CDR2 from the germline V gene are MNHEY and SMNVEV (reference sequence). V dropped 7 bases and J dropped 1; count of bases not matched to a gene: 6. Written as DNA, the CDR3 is TGTGCCAGCATCCCTAGGACAGGGGGCACAGATACGCAGTATTTT. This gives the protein CASIPRTGGTDTQYF.

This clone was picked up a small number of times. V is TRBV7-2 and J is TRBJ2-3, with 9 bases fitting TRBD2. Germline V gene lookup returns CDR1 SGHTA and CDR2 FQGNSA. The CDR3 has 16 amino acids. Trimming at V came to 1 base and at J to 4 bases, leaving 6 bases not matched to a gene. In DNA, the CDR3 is TGTGCCAGCAGCTTAGGTGGCGGGAGGGCCGCAGATACGCAGTATTTT. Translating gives CASSLGGGRAADTQYF.